This T cell receptor beta chain was sequenced for a study of TIL therapy for anti-PD-1-resistant metastatic lung cancer. About the study: Tumors carried a median about 1.6 non-synonymous mutations per megabase. Study observations and caveats: Compared with baseline intratumoral T cells, expanded TIL cultures were more clonal and less diverse (approximately 6% vs 31%).

Germline values: CDR1 GTSNPN, CDR2 SVGIG (reference sequence). There are 15 residues in the CDR3. V lost 0 bases and J lost 6, with 17 bases in between. Points on this clone: Its antigen is currently unknown.

Sequencing used immunoSEQ v3. Libraries were sequenced to 2 million to 2.5 million read pairs (survey) or 5-6 million (deep). Here immunoSEQ multiplex PCR was the method, and the copy in TCRdb shows in-frame clones only, minus some. The repertoire holds 10,000 to 12,000 clones, with 50% to 60% as singletons. Time point noted: pre-treatment sample, taken before nivolumab and TIL therapy. The tumor samples were excised metastases, mostly pleural nodules or supraclavicular lymph nodes. Sample: tumor tissue, taken at baseline. This receptor was obtained from a person aged 25-85 years with non-small cell lung cancer. The V and J genes are TRBV30 and TRBJ1-2, with D tentatively TRBD1 (5 bases). DNA for the CDR3: TGTGCCTGGAGTGTTTATGTCCAGGGAGGGGATGGCTACACCTTC. Translating gives CAWSVYVQGGDGYTF.